This is a list of T cell receptor beta chains from one sample in a study of cytomegalovirus exposure and HLA in healthy donors. The data were produced by immunoSEQ multiplex PCR, yet TCRdb's version contains in-frame clones alone and is incomplete. This table lists roughly 40,000 clones. The sequencing sample was made of PBMCs. The receptors originated from a man in his thirties or forties in good health and CMV-seronegative. Both conserved end residues are part of each CDR3. A D gene is named only where the DNA matches it firmly.

DNA: TGTGCCAGCAGTGAAGGAGGTCACTTCGGGGGCTACACCTTC
CDR3: CASSEGGHFGGYTF
J: TRBJ1-2
V: TRBV25-1
D: .

DNA: TGTGCCAGCAGCCAAGGTCCTAGCGGGAGTAACACCGGGGAGCTGTTTTTT
CDR3: CASSQGPSGSNTGELFF
J: TRBJ2-2
V: TRBV4-2
D: TRBD2

DNA: TGCAGCGTTGAGAGGAATGAGCAGTTCTTC
CDR3: CSVERNEQFF
J: TRBJ2-1
V: TRBV29-1
D: .

DNA: TGCGCCAGCAGCTTGCTGAGCGGGAGTGACACCGGGGAGCTGTTTTTT
CDR3: CASSLLSGSDTGELFF
J: TRBJ2-2
V: TRBV5-1
D: TRBD2

DNA: TGTGCCTGGACCCGGGGGACTGGCTACACCTTC
CDR3: CAWTRGTGYTF
J: TRBJ1-2
V: TRBV30
D: .

DNA: TGCGCCAGCAGTGAGTCCCCGGGACTAGTTCGCAACGAGCAGTACTTC
CDR3: CASSESPGLVRNEQYF
J: TRBJ2-7
V: TRBV10-1
D: TRBD2

DNA: TGTGCCAGCAGCCAAGAACGGGGGAACAGTTCACCCCTCCACTTT
CDR3: CASSQERGNSSPLHF
J: TRBJ1-6
V: TRBV4-2
D: .

DNA: TGCGCCAGCAGCCAAGCCGGGACAACCTTCTACGAGCAGTACTTC
CDR3: CASSQAGTTFYEQYF
J: TRBJ2-7
V: TRBV4-1
D: .

DNA: TGTGCCAGCAGTGAAATTTTTTCGGCGAAGGGGGAAGGCTACACCTTC
CDR3: CASSEIFSAKGEGYTF
J: TRBJ1-2
V: TRBV6-1
D: .

DNA: TGTGCCAGTACCGAGAGCGGGAGCCCCTACGAGCAGTACTTC
CDR3: CASTESGSPYEQYF
J: TRBJ2-7
V: TRBV19
D: TRBD2

DNA: TGTGCCAGCAGTCCGACATCGGGGCGCGGGATACTCGGTGAGCAGTTCTTC
CDR3: CASSPTSGRGILGEQFF
J: TRBJ2-1
V: TRBV7-6
D: .

DNA: TGCAGCGTTGAAATTTCCGGGGTTGAAGAGACCCAGTACTTC
CDR3: CSVEISGVEETQYF
J: TRBJ2-5
V: TRBV29-1
D: .

DNA: TGCGCCAGCAGTCCCTCTCTAGCGGGATGGGACGAGCAGTACTTC
CDR3: CASSPSLAGWDEQYF
J: TRBJ2-7
V: TRBV10-1
D: TRBD2

DNA: TGTGCCAGCAGCCCCGGACTAGCGGGTGCCTACGAGCAGTACTTC
CDR3: CASSPGLAGAYEQYF
J: TRBJ2-7
V: TRBV7-9
D: TRBD2

DNA: TGTGCCTGGACAAGCCGGAGGGGTCGGAACACTGAAGCTTTCTTT
CDR3: CAWTSRRGRNTEAFF
J: TRBJ1-1
V: TRBV30
D: .

DNA: TGTGCCAGCAGCGTAGCCTCAACTAGGCTCGAAGAGACCCAGTACTTC
CDR3: CASSVASTRLEETQYF
J: TRBJ2-5
V: TRBV9
D: .

DNA: TGCGCCAGCAGCTCCTCCCGGGACAGGACTGCTGAAGATTTCTTT
CDR3: CASSSSRDRTAEDFF
J: TRBJ1-1
V: TRBV4-3
D: TRBD1

DNA: TGTGCCAGTAGTATACGGACAGGCCCCTACGAGCAGTACTTC
CDR3: CASSIRTGPYEQYF
J: TRBJ2-7
V: TRBV19
D: TRBD1

DNA: TGTGCCAGCAGTTTACTGATTACAGGTTACGAGCAGTACTTC
CDR3: CASSLLITGYEQYF
J: TRBJ2-7
V: TRBV27
D: .

DNA: TGCGCCAGCAGCTTGGCCGCGAGCGCCCAAGAGACCCAGTACTTC
CDR3: CASSLAASAQETQYF
J: TRBJ2-5
V: TRBV5-1
D: .

DNA: TGTGCCAGCAGCTTAGCGGGGACAGGGTACGAGCAGTACTTC
CDR3: CASSLAGTGYEQYF
J: TRBJ2-7
V: TRBV7-6
D: TRBD1

DNA: TGTGCCAGTAGTCTTGGAAGGACACGGCTTTCGTCTGGAAACACCATATATTTT
CDR3: CASSLGRTRLSSGNTIYF
J: TRBJ1-3
V: TRBV19
D: .

DNA: TGTGCCAGCAGTTTATCGAGGCCTAGCGGATACAATGAGCAGTTCTTC
CDR3: CASSLSRPSGYNEQFF
J: TRBJ2-1
V: TRBV27
D: TRBD2

DNA: TGTGCCAGCAGTGCCCCTTGGGGACTAGCGGGGAACACAGATACGCAGTATTTT
CDR3: CASSAPWGLAGNTDTQYF
J: TRBJ2-3
V: TRBV6-1
D: TRBD2

DNA: TGTGCCTGGAGCTTGGGACAGGGGCAAGAGACCCAGTACTTC
CDR3: CAWSLGQGQETQYF
J: TRBJ2-5
V: TRBV30
D: TRBD1